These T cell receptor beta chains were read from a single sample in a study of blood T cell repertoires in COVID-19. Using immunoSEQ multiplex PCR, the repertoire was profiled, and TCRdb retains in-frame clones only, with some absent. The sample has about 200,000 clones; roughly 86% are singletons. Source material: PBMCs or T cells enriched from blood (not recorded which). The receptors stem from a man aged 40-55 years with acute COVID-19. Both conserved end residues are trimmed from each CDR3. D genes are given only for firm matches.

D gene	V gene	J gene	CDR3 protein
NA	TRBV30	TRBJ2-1	AWSVYYNEQF
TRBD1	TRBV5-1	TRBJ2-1	ASSWGTGDSYNEQF
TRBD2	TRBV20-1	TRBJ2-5	SASTSGNEETQY
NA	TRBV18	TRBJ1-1	ASSTQDTEAF
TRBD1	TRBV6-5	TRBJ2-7	ASRQGNYEQY
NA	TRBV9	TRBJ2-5	ASSAWGGQETQY
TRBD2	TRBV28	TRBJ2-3	ASREATGRTSGSSDTQY
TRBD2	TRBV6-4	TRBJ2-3	ASSDGTSGSTDTQY
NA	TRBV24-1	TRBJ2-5	ATSVADTGGETQY
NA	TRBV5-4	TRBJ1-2	ASSWATANYGYT
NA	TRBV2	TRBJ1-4	ASSETGKLF
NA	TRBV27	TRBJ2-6	ASRRGSGANVLT
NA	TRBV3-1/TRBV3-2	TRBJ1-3	ASSQVSISGNTIY
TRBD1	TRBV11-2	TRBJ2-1	ASSSFRRDSSYNEQF
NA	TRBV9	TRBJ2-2	ASSPPRAAGELF
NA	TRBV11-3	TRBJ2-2	ASSPLTGELF
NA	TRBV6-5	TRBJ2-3	ASSNMAGPTDTQY
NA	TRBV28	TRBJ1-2	ASSLGGGAQGYGYT
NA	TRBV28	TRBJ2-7	ASSPGDRSSEQY
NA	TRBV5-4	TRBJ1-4	ASSRDMGSNEKLF